This T cell receptor (beta chain) was retrieved from a study of patients and donors after allogeneic stem cell transplantation. The CDR3 totals 16 residues. Trimming took off 3 bases at V and 3 bases at J, with 17 bases between the two ends. In germline, CDR1 is MNHEY, CDR2 SMNVEV (reference sequence). TCRdb re-analysed the RT-PCR reads in MiXCR, keeping a single row per CDR3 protein. The sample yields some 960,000 distinct CDR3 sequences, over 15% seen once. This chain uses TRBV27 with TRBJ1-1; weak D call: TRBD1 (5 bases). Sequencing was performed on blood, either unsorted or a sorted T cell fraction (not recorded which). The clonotype comes from a human donor who was either an allogeneic HSCT recipient or a stem cell or donor lymphocyte infusion donor (not recorded which). It is not recorded whose cells these are; they may come from a transplant donor. This CDR3 reads CASSLQLRARDTEAFF. DNA of the CDR3: TGTGCCAGCAGTTTGCAACTCAGGGCGAGGGACACTGAAGCTTTCTTT.